The present entry profiles one T cell receptor (beta chain) with its context. The record originates from a study of blood T cell repertoires in COVID-19. Overall study: The origin of the acute and convalescent COVID-19 samples was the United States, Italy and Spain.

Patients from Seattle were sampled longitudinally, starting during active infection. The protocol was immunoSEQ multiplex PCR, while the TCRdb copy is restricted to in-frame clones and leaves out a portion. The sample holds about 290,000 clones; nearly 90% are singletons and the top ten take over 8.5%. V gave up 4 bases and J gave up 5 bases, with 11 bases separating them. Per germline, CDR1 MDHEN and CDR2 SYDVKM. The length of the CDR3 is 13 residues. This TCR derives from a woman aged 30 to 39 with COVID-19, enrolled during active disease. The chain has TRBV28 and TRBJ1-1; D is undetermined. Sequenced: peripheral blood. The CDR3 spells CASSSPQNTEAFF. DNA of the CDR3: TGTGCCAGCAGTTCCCCACAGAATACTGAAGCTTTCTTT.